The present entry profiles one T cell receptor (beta chain) with its context. This sample stems from a study of blood T cell repertoires in COVID-19. Study background: COVID-19 samples, acute and convalescent, were from the United States, Italy and Spain.

Germline V gives CDR1 LNHDA, CDR2 SQIVND (reference sequence). This CDR3 contains 13 residues. V lost 5 bases and J lost 5; bases outside the gene matches: 5. Original methodology: It was from reference gene primer amplification that nucleated cell counts were estimated. Sequencing used immunoSEQ multiplex PCR; TCRdb keeps in-frame clones, though not all of them. Clonal size and the V and J genes are those of that table, whereas D and trimming came from the DNA. The table records over 150,000 clones, 88% of them present only once. The chain uses TRBV19 and TRBJ2-5; TRBD1 matches at 7 bases. The TCR was taken from a man aged 45-65 years with COVID-19, enrolled during active disease. The source material was peripheral blood. In DNA, the CDR3 is TGTGCCAGTAGTCCGGACAGGCGGGAGACCCAGTACTTC. Its translation: CASSPDRRETQYF.